Included here is one T cell receptor beta chain sequence, with context. The record originates from a study of T cell responses to AZD1222 COVID-19 vaccine. Clones were sequenced by immunoSEQ multiplex PCR, and TCRdb holds only the in-frame ones, with some missing. The sample lists around 79,000 clones, more than 70% occurring once. The input for sequencing was peripheral blood, taken on day 0 of AZD1222 vaccination. The receptor's source is an adult in good health.

CDR3 amino acids: CASSPTIGQNNEQFF. CDR3 coding DNA: TGTGCCAGCAGCCCGACAATCGGACAAAACAATGAGCAGTTCTTC. The rearrangement uses TRBV3-1 (or the pseudogene TRBV3-2) and TRBJ2-1, with TRBD1 as a possible D gene (5 bases). The germline CDR1 and CDR2 sequences are LGHDT and YNNKEL (reference sequence). This CDR3 is 15 amino acids long. V dropped 4 bases and J dropped 5 bases, with 15 bases sitting between them.